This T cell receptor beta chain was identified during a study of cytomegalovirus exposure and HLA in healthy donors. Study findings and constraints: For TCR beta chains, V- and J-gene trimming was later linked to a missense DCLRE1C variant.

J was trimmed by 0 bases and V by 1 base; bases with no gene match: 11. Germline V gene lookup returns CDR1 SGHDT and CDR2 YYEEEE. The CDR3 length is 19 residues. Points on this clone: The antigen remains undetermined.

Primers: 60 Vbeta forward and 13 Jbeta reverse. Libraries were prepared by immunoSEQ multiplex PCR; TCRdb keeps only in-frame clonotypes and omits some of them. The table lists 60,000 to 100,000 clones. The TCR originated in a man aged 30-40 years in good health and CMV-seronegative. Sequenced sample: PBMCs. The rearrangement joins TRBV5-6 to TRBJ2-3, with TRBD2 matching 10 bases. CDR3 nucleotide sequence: TGTGCCAGCAGCTTGACTACTACTAGCGGGGCTTATAGCACAGATACGCAGTATTTT. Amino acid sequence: CASSLTTTSGAYSTDTQYF.